This T cell receptor (beta chain) was observed in a study of T cell clones after liver transplantation. Study-level information: In this trial, immunosuppression withdrawal was attempted within 2 years of liver transplant. TCRbeta sequencing after a pre-transplant mixed lymphocyte reaction identified graft-donor-reactive clones, later tracked in post-transplant blood. Three of the eight recipients were HCV-positive; the rest had non-autoimmune, non-viral transplant indications.

The protocol was immunoSEQ multiplex PCR, while the TCRdb copy is restricted to in-frame clones and leaves out a portion. The sample holds 75,000 to 95,000 clones, under 90% seen once. The sample consisted of CD4+ T cells from blood, taken 48 to 50 months after liver transplant. This sequence originates from a human patient who received a liver transplant. Some T cells may have originated in the graft donor.

This chain's CDR3 is CASSHTDRLVSGAFF. The CDR3 DNA reads as TGTGCCAGCAGCCATACTGACAGATTGGTGTCGGGGGCTTTCTTT. The chain uses TRBV4-2 and TRBJ1-1, with D possibly being TRBD1 (5 bases). Trimming stripped 3 bases from V and 11 bases from J, with 22 bases between. The CDR3 length is 15 residues. Germline V gene sequence: CDR1 LGHNA, CDR2 YNFKEQ.